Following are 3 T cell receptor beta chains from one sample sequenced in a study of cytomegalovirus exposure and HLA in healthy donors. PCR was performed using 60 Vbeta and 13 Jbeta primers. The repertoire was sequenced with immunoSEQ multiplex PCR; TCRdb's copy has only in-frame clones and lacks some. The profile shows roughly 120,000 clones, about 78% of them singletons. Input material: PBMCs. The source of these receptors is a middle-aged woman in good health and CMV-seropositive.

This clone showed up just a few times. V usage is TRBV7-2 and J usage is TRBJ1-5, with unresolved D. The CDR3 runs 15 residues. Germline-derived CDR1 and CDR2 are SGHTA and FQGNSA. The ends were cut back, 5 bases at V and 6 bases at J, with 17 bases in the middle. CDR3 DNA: TGTGCCAGCAGCCTTCGTGGAGGAGCAGGTCAGCCCCAGCATTTT. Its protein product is CASSLRGGAGQPQHF.

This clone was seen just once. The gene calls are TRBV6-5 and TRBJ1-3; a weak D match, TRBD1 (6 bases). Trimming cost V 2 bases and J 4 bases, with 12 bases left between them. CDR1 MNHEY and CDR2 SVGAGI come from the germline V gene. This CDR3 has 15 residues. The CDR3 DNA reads TGTGCCAGCAGTTACGCCTGGGGGCTCGGAAACACCATATATTTT. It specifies CASSYAWGLGNTIYF.

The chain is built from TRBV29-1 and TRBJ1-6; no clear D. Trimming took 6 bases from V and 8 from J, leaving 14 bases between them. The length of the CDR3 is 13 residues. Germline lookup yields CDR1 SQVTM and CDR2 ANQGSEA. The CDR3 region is CSVGVGADSPLHF. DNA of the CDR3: TGCAGCGTCGGGGTAGGTGCGGATTCACCCCTCCACTTT.